The 20 T cell receptor beta chains below all came from one sample that was sequenced in a study of blood T cell repertoires in COVID-19 (TCRdb year 2020). The protocol used for the library was the immunoSEQ multiplex PCR assay. Entries here come from immuneACCESS through TCRdb and include only in-frame sequences with V and J called. Some clones fail to appear in such tables; in the studies checked, an unresolved V gene covers under half of the shortfall, and the cause of the remainder is unknown. Across this sample there are 200,000 or so clones, with roughly 80% seen only once. Approximately 19% of the sample lies in the top ten. The sequenced sample was peripheral blood. The source is a human donor in a cohort sampled during active COVID-19.

The chain couples TRBV19 to TRBJ1-1; D unclear. V was shortened by 1 base and J by 6 bases, with 9 bases between the two germline ends. Germline V gene sequence: CDR1 LNHDA, CDR2 SQIVND (reference sequence). The CDR3 sequence is 13 residues long. CDR3 nucleotide sequence: TGTGCCAGTAGTATAGGAGGGCGCGCTGAAGCTTTCTTT. Encoded protein: CASSIGGRAEAFF.

By sample share, this clone is medium-sized. This sequence joins TRBV18 and TRBJ1-1; D possibly corresponds to TRBD1 (6 bases). Germline CDR1 KGHSH, CDR2 LQKENI. V gave up 9 bases and J gave up 8 bases, with 22 bases separating them. This CDR3 is 14 amino acids long. For the CDR3, the DNA is TGTGCCAGTCAGAACTGGGGAAACAGGGAGGAAGCTTTCTTT. Translation gives CASQNWGNREEAFF.

The rearrangement joins TRBV28 to TRBJ1-2, with 7 nucleotides matching TRBD1. V was pared by 2 bases and J by 4 bases, with 1 base of the junction left unmatched. Germline V CDR1 and CDR2: MDHEN, SYDVKM. This CDR3 has 13 residues. This chain's CDR3 is CASSLRGRYGYTF. The CDR3 nucleotides read TGTGCCAGCAGTTTAAGGGGGCGCTATGGCTACACCTTC.

V usage is TRBV19 and J usage is TRBJ2-2, with D maybe TRBD1 (6 bases). CDR1 is LNHDA and CDR2 is SQIVND in the germline V gene (reference sequence). The CDR3 runs to 13 residues. The V and J ends lost 5 bases and 7 bases respectively, with 11 bases between them. This CDR3 reads CASSGQGSGELFF. The CDR3 DNA reads TGTGCCAGTAGTGGTCAGGGGAGCGGGGAGCTGTTTTTT. The full variable domain, rest sourced from reference TRBV19 and TRBJ2-2, is DGGITQSPKYLFRKEGQNVTLSCEQNLNHDAMYWYRQDPGQGLRLIYYSQIVNDFQKGDIAEGYSVSREKKESFPLTVTSAQKNPTAFYLCASSGQGSGELFFGEGSRLTVL.

The chain combines TRBV5-1 with TRBJ1-6; D gene ambiguous. The CDR3 has 15 residues. Germline CDR1 is SGHRS and CDR2 is YFSETQ. Trimming took off 1 base at V and 10 bases at J, with 15 bases between the two ends. CDR3 protein: CASSLTEGGGSPLHF. The CDR3 DNA reads as TGCGCCAGCAGCTTGACGGAGGGAGGAGGATCACCCCTCCACTTT.

The chain has TRBV4-2 and TRBJ2-3, with 9 positions matching TRBD2. Germline-derived CDR1 and CDR2 are LGHNA and YNFKEQ. This CDR3 contains 16 residues. With 3 bases clipped from V and 4 bases from J, the junction kept 8 bases outside the gene matches. The CDR3 loop reads CASSQEARGGPDTQYF. The CDR3 DNA follows: TGTGCCAGCAGCCAGGAAGCGCGGGGGGGCCCAGATACGCAGTATTTT.

This sequence joins TRBV6-5 and TRBJ2-2; TRBD2 is a possible D gene (5 bases). Per the germline V gene, CDR1 is MNHEY and CDR2 is SVGAGI. This CDR3 contains 13 residues. V lost 8 bases to trimming and J lost 1 base, with 8 bases between them. The CDR3 loop reads CASLAGNTGELFF. The CDR3 bases are TGTGCCAGCCTCGCGGGGAACACCGGGGAGCTGTTTTTT.

The chain recombines TRBV6-5 with TRBJ2-7, with 12 bases aligning to TRBD2. J gave up 2 bases and V 5 bases, and 1 base lay outside the gene matches. CDR1 and CDR2 from the germline V gene are MNHEY and SVGAGI. This CDR3 spans 14 amino acids. CDR3: CASSRLAGAYEQYF. CDR3 DNA: TGTGCCAGCAGTCGACTAGCGGGAGCCTACGAGCAGTACTTC.

V gene TRBV3-1 (or the pseudogene TRBV3-2) combines with J gene TRBJ1-5, with 7 bases that match TRBD1. The CDR3 length is 15 residues. Per the germline V gene, CDR1 is LGHDT and CDR2 is YNNKEL (reference sequence). Trimming at V came to 2 bases and at J to 5 bases, leaving 6 bases not matched to a gene. In nucleotides, the CDR3 is TGTGCCAGCAGCCAACTGACAGGGCCGGATCAGCCCCAGCATTTT. Translated: CASSQLTGPDQPQHF.

The gene calls are TRBV4-2 and TRBJ2-1; 11 bases map to TRBD2. Germline-derived CDR1 and CDR2 are LGHNA and YNFKEQ. Trimming took 1 base from V and 8 from J; bases not matched to a gene: 10. There are 17 residues in the CDR3. Written as DNA, the CDR3 is TGTGCCAGCAGCCAAGGACTAGCGGGGCCCCCATGGGATGAGCAGTTCTTC. As protein: CASSQGLAGPPWDEQFF.

This clone came up a few times. V usage is TRBV20-1 and J usage is TRBJ1-1; no reliable D call. Trimming shortened V by 3 bases and J by 1 base, and 6 bases separated the two germline ends. CDR1 is DFQATT and CDR2 is SNEGSKA in the germline V gene (reference sequence). The CDR3 length is 12 residues. CDR3 sequence: CSASLQNTEAFF. DNA for the CDR3: TGCAGTGCTAGTTTACAGAACACTGAAGCTTTCTTT.

The V gene is TRBV30, the J gene TRBJ1-1; 7 bases are a match to TRBD1. The J segment lost 5 bases and the V segment lost 2 bases, leaving 11 bases of the junction unmatched. There are 15 residues in the CDR3. Looked up from germline, CDR1 is GTSNPN and CDR2 is SVGIG (reference sequence). The CDR3 bases are TGTGCCTGGAGTCTCCTCGCCACAGGGGAGACTGAAGCTTTCTTT. This gives the protein CAWSLLATGETEAFF.

The chain is built from TRBV2 and TRBJ2-7, with D hard to call. Trimming left V 5 bases short and J 4 bases short, with 3 bases between. The CDR3 extends over 10 amino acids. Germline-derived CDR1 and CDR2 are SNHLY and FYNNEI. The CDR3 spells CASSLYEQYF. For the CDR3, the DNA is TGTGCCAGCAGTTTATACGAGCAGTACTTC.

V and J are TRBV19 and TRBJ2-7; 10 bases are shared with TRBD1. The CDR3 has 15 residues. Germline trimming cut 5 bases from V and 2 bases from J; bases unmatched to any gene: 6. Germline V CDR1 and CDR2: LNHDA, SQIVND (reference sequence). CDR3: CASSPGTGVPYEQYF. The CDR3 coding sequence is TGTGCCAGTAGTCCCGGGACAGGGGTTCCCTACGAGCAGTACTTC.

The chain uses TRBV29-1 and TRBJ2-2, with a tentative D call TRBD2 (6 bases). Trimming pared 3 bases from V and 4 bases from J, leaving 18 bases between. The CDR3 is 16 residues long. CDR1 is SQVTM and CDR2 is ANQGSEA in the germline V gene. CDR3 DNA: TGCAGCGTTGATCTTGGTGGGGGAGGTCGCACCGGGGAGCTGTTTTTT. It codes for CSVDLGGGGRTGELFF.

The V call is TRBV29-1, the J call TRBJ2-5; TRBD1 matches 8 bases. The V segment lost 5 bases and the J segment 1 base; nucleotides outside the gene matches: 9. CDR1 is SQVTM, CDR2 ANQGSEA, per germline. The CDR3 runs 15 residues. The CDR3 nucleotides are TGCAGCGTTTGGGGAGGCAGGGGGCCCCAAGAGACCCAGTACTTC. It codes for CSVWGGRGPQETQYF.

This chain uses TRBV27 with TRBJ1-1; no clear D gene. V dropped 4 bases and J dropped 7 bases, with 10 bases sitting between them. Germline V CDR1 and CDR2: MNHEY, SMNVEV (reference sequence). This CDR3 is 12 amino acids long. CDR3 loop: CASSSRSGEAFF. CDR3 in DNA: TGTGCCAGCAGTTCACGCTCGGGTGAAGCTTTCTTT.

This chain links TRBV5-1 with TRBJ2-1; tentative D call: TRBD1 (5 bases). V was pared by 5 bases and J by 5 bases, with 17 bases between. CDR1 and CDR2 (germline): SGHRS, YFSETQ. The CDR3 consists of 15 residues. The CDR3 reads CASSIQGQDNNEQFF. The CDR3 DNA sequence: TGCGCCAGCAGTATTCAGGGTCAGGATAACAATGAGCAGTTCTTC.

This clone was counted a single time. The chain recombines TRBV20-1 with TRBJ2-1; D is perhaps TRBD2 (6 bases). Per germline, CDR1 DFQATT and CDR2 SNEGSKA (reference sequence). The CDR3 covers 12 residues. V was cut by 3 bases and J by 7 bases, with 10 bases left in between. The CDR3, as DNA: TGCAGTGCTAGTCGGGGACTGAATGAGCAGTTCTTC. Protein product: CSASRGLNEQFF.

The genes are TRBV14 and TRBJ2-1; D possibly corresponds to TRBD1 (6 bases). The length of the CDR3 is 17 residues. The V gene lost 4 bases and the J gene lost 8 bases, with 24 bases spanning the gap. CDR1 is SGHDN and CDR2 is FVKESK in the germline V gene. The CDR3 protein is CASSPVSPHRVVYEQFF. The CDR3 nucleotides are TGTGCCAGCAGCCCCGTCTCTCCTCACAGGGTGGTTTATGAGCAGTTCTTC.